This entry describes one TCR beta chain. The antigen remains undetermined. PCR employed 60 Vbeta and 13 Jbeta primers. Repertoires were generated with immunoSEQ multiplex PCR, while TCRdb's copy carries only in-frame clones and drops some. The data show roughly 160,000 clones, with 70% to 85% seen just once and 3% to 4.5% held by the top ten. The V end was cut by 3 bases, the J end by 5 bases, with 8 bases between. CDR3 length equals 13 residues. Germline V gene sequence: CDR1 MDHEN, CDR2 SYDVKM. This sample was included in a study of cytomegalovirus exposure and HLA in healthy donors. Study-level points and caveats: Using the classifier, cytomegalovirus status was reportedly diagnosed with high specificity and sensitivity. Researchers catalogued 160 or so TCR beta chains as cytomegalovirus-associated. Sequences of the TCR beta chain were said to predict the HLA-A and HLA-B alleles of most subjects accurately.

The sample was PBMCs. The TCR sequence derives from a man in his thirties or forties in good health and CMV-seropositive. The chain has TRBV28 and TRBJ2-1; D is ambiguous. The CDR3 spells CASSFSVDNEQFF. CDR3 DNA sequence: TGTGCCAGCAGTTTCTCCGTAGACAATGAGCAGTTCTTC.